Listed below are T cell receptor beta chains from one sample, sequenced in a study of shared T cell receptors in the human thymus. Some clones are missing from TCRdb's copy, which holds only in-frame ones; the method was immunoSEQ multiplex PCR. The sample holds approximately 660,000 clones, around 89% seen once. The same sample was also used in a study of human thymus T cells.

Sequences were obtained from thymocytes. All receptors come from a boy less than two years old with a congenital heart defect. Both conserved end residues are part of each CDR3. A D gene is named only where the DNA matches it firmly. Rows may omit the clone size; those that give it use once, few, many or a size class.

j_gene | d_gene | v_gene | abundance | CDR3aa | CDR3nt
TRBJ2-3 | TRBD2 | TRBV5-1 | NA | CASSPGTNGITDTQYF | TGCGCCAGCAGCCCTGGGACTAACGGGATCACAGATACGCAGTATTTT
TRBJ2-4 | NA | TRBV18 | NA | CASSLWAREAKNIQYF | TGTGCCAGCTCACTCTGGGCCAGGGAAGCCAAAAACATTCAGTACTTC
TRBJ1-1 | TRBD1 | TRBV4-3 | few | CASSQSYPGRQGNTEAFF | TGCGCCAGCAGCCAAAGTTACCCCGGGAGACAGGGGAACACTGAAGCTTTCTTT
TRBJ2-1 | NA | TRBV13 | NA | CASSSDPQGGRFSYNEQFF | TGTGCCAGCAGCTCGGACCCACAGGGGGGGAGGTTCTCCTACAATGAGCAGTTCTTC
TRBJ1-2 | TRBD1 | TRBV27 | once | CASASRPQGMDGYTF | TGTGCCAGCGCTTCCCGCCCACAGGGGATGGATGGCTACACCTTC
TRBJ1-5 | NA | TRBV27 | NA | CASSPHKGLNQPQHF | TGTGCCAGCAGTCCCCATAAGGGACTCAATCAGCCCCAGCATTTT
TRBJ2-7 | NA | TRBV5-7 | NA | CASNTLERVVGEQYF | TGTGCCAGCAACACCTTGGAGAGGGTCGTGGGCGAGCAGTACTTC
TRBJ1-5 | NA | TRBV7-2 | NA | CASSLGQDSSNQPQHF | TGTGCCAGCAGCTTAGGTCAAGACAGTAGCAATCAGCCCCAGCATTTT
TRBJ2-3 | TRBD1 | TRBV18 | once | CASSPGQGPDTQYF | TGTGCCAGCTCACCGGGACAGGGCCCAGATACGCAGTATTTT
TRBJ2-3 | NA | TRBV7-3 | once | CASSLAYEDTQYF | TGTGCCAGCAGCCTAGCGTATGAAGATACGCAGTATTTT
TRBJ2-7 | NA | TRBV6-1 | NA | CASSEAGPSYEQYF | TGTGCCAGCAGTGAAGCTGGGCCCTCCTACGAGCAGTACTTC
TRBJ2-1 | TRBD2 | TRBV7-8 | NA | CASSSPGLAGYNEQFF | TGTGCCAGCAGCTCTCCTGGCTTAGCGGGGTACAATGAGCAGTTCTTC
TRBJ1-2 | TRBD1 | TRBV7-2 | NA | CASSLGDRGRIFYGYTF | TGTGCCAGCAGCTTAGGGGACAGGGGGCGAATCTTCTATGGCTACACCTTC
TRBJ2-7 | TRBD2 | TRBV7-2 | NA | CASSAPAPSGRYEQYF | TGTGCCAGCAGCGCACCTGCCCCTAGCGGGAGGTACGAGCAGTACTTC
TRBJ1-2 | TRBD1 | TRBV28 | NA | CASSYDPADRGLLYTF | TGTGCCAGCAGTTACGATCCCGCGGACAGGGGTCTCCTCTACACCTTC
TRBJ2-2 | TRBD2 | TRBV6-6 | NA | CASSSSGGNTGELFF | TGTGCCAGCAGTTCTAGCGGGGGGAACACCGGGGAGCTGTTTTTT
TRBJ2-1 | NA | TRBV7-3 | NA | CASSLAGSYNEQFF | TGTGCCAGCAGCCTGGCGGGTTCCTACAATGAGCAGTTCTTC
TRBJ2-7 | NA | TRBV7-2 | NA | CASSLVRGTYEQYF | TGTGCCAGCAGCTTAGTTCGGGGTACGTACGAGCAGTACTTC
TRBJ2-3 | TRBD1 | TRBV6-5 | once | CASSYQGGLVDTQYF | TGTGCCAGCAGTTACCAAGGGGGCTTAGTTGATACGCAGTATTTT
TRBJ1-2 | TRBD1 | TRBV10-3 | NA | CAISEDRTGGDGYTF | TGTGCCATCAGTGAAGATAGGACAGGGGGCGATGGCTACACCTTC
TRBJ2-7 | TRBD2 | TRBV19 | NA | CTSSTGGREGPIKYEQYF | TGTACCAGTAGTACCGGGGGGCGGGAGGGTCCGATCAAATACGAGCAGTACTTC
TRBJ2-7 | NA | TRBV6-5 | NA | CASSYAPGNPVYEQYF | TGTGCCAGCAGTTACGCCCCAGGGAACCCAGTCTACGAGCAGTACTTC
TRBJ2-7 | NA | TRBV11-3 | NA | CASSRRAETYEQYF | TGTGCCAGCAGCCGGAGGGCGGAAACCTACGAGCAGTACTTC
TRBJ2-5 | TRBD2 | TRBV9 | NA | CASSPPGAGGQETQYF | TGTGCCAGCAGCCCCCCTGGAGCGGGAGGACAAGAGACCCAGTACTTC
TRBJ2-7 | TRBD2 | TRBV12-5 | NA | CASGLVGGVRYF | TGTGCTAGTGGTTTGGTGGGGGGGGTTAGGTACTTC
TRBJ2-5 | TRBD2 | TRBV4-1 | few | CASSQEEQASGRALQETQYF | TGCGCCAGCAGCCAAGAGGAGCAGGCTAGCGGGAGGGCCCTCCAAGAGACCCAGTACTTC
TRBJ2-1 | NA | TRBV6-1 | NA | CASIGGRSYNEQFF | TGTGCCAGCATAGGGGGACGCTCCTACAATGAGCAGTTCTTC
TRBJ2-2 | NA | TRBV27 | NA | CASRPSLESAGELFF | TGTGCCAGCAGGCCCTCCCTAGAGTCTGCCGGGGAGCTGTTTTTT
TRBJ2-1 | NA | TRBV30 | NA | CAWSRHSSYNEQFF | TGTGCCTGGAGTCGGCACAGCTCCTACAATGAGCAGTTCTTC
TRBJ1-4 | NA | TRBV27 | few | CASNANETEIEKLFF | TGTGCCAGCAACGCCAACGAGACAGAGATTGAAAAACTGTTTTTT
TRBJ2-2 | TRBD2 | TRBV5-4 | NA | CAPGGWGTGELFF | TGTGCTCCCGGGGGGTGGGGCACCGGGGAGCTGTTTTTT
TRBJ2-4 | TRBD2 | TRBV4-1 | NA | CASSQDRSSGSEGAKNIQYF | TGCGCCAGCAGCCAAGATAGGAGTAGCGGGAGCGAAGGGGCCAAAAACATTCAGTACTTC
TRBJ2-5 | TRBD2 | TRBV29-1 | NA | CSGGTSGRVRRETQYF | TGCAGCGGGGGGACTAGCGGGAGGGTCCGCCGGGAGACCCAGTACTTC
TRBJ1-1 | TRBD1 | TRBV6-5 | NA | CASSSNGGQGATEAFF | TGTGCCAGCAGTTCCAATGGGGGACAGGGGGCCACTGAAGCTTTCTTT
TRBJ1-3 | TRBD1 | TRBV25-1 | NA | CASSDPTGNSSGNTIYF | TGTGCCAGCAGTGATCCGACAGGGAACTCCTCTGGAAACACCATATATTTT
TRBJ2-5 | NA | TRBV21-1 | NA | CASSPGGQGPGFAQYF | TGTGCCAGCAGCCCCGGGGGACAGGGCCCGGGGTTTGCCCAGTACTTC
TRBJ1-4 | NA | TRBV19 | NA | CASSAIVATNEKLFF | TGTGCCAGTAGTGCCATAGTTGCAACTAATGAAAAACTGTTTTTT
TRBJ2-1 | NA | TRBV4-1 | few | CASSQEGRAREPYNEQFF | TGCGCCAGCAGCCAAGAAGGTCGGGCCAGGGAACCCTACAATGAGCAGTTCTTC
TRBJ2-3 | NA | TRBV10-3 | once | CAISGARDTDTQYF | TGTGCCATCAGTGGGGCAAGAGACACAGATACGCAGTATTTT
TRBJ1-1 | NA | TRBV11-3 | NA | CASSSRGSEAFF | TGTGCCAGCAGCTCCCGTGGCTCTGAAGCTTTCTTT
TRBJ2-1 | NA | TRBV5-5 | NA | CASSLGTDHNEQFF | TGTGCCAGCAGCTTGGGGACAGACCACAATGAGCAGTTCTTC
TRBJ2-5 | NA | TRBV4-1 | once | CASSQGGTVKETQYF | TGCGCCAGCAGCCAAGGCGGGACAGTAAAAGAGACCCAGTACTTC
TRBJ2-7 | TRBD2 | TRBV14 | NA | CASSHSSGEYTYEQYF | TGTGCCAGCAGCCATTCTAGCGGGGAGTACACCTACGAGCAGTACTTC
TRBJ1-5 | NA | TRBV19 | NA | CASSIGNDSGWINQPQHF | TGTGCCAGTAGTATAGGTAACGATTCAGGGTGGATCAATCAGCCCCAGCATTTT
TRBJ2-3 | TRBD2 | TRBV11-3 | NA | CASSLDGGTSYRTDTQYF | TGTGCCAGCAGCTTAGATGGGGGGACTAGTTACCGCACAGATACGCAGTATTTT
TRBJ2-4 | NA | TRBV28 | once | CASRPPPGYRRAKNIQYF | TGTGCCAGCAGGCCGCCTCCAGGGTACAGGAGAGCCAAAAACATTCAGTACTTC
TRBJ1-6 | TRBD1 | TRBV28 | once | CASSLRQGNSPLHF | TGTGCCAGCAGTTTAAGACAGGGAAATTCACCCCTCCACTTT
TRBJ2-2 | NA | TRBV5-4 | NA | CASGTKRDSGGELFF | TGTGCCAGCGGTACGAAGAGGGATTCCGGCGGGGAGCTGTTTTTT